This T cell receptor (beta chain) emerged from a study of cytomegalovirus exposure and HLA in healthy donors. Study summary: From about 170 million T cells, an earlier analysis saw 117 million unique TCR beta sequences. The study's findings and limits: Within an earlier analysis, most TCR beta V segments proved productive either about 90% or about 30% of the time. Later findings reportedly placed an Asian-associated ancestry cluster below the approximately 670-donor mean for N-insertions.

PCR employed 60 Vbeta and 13 Jbeta primers. Some clones are missing from TCRdb's copy, which holds only in-frame ones; the method was immunoSEQ multiplex PCR. The sample has about 140,000 clones, roughly 75% seen once. Germline V gives CDR1 MGHRA, CDR2 YSYEKL. Trimming left V 0 bases short and J 6 bases short, with 12 bases between. The CDR3 contains 15 residues. A remark on this clone: Its antigen is as yet unknown.

Nominally healthy donors provided the samples, though records likely missed some immune exposures. The receptor comes from a man under 40 in good health and CMV-seronegative. Sequenced: PBMCs. The gene calls are TRBV4-1 and TRBJ1-5, with D uncertain. The CDR3 DNA follows: TGCGCCAGCAGCCAAGAATGGGCGCGGGCTCAGCCCCAGCATTTT. Encoded protein: CASSQEWARAQPQHF.